This T cell receptor beta chain was sequenced in a study of cytomegalovirus exposure and HLA in healthy donors. A note on this clone: No antigen is known for it.

Study-wide results and limits: On later analysis, the bulk of CMV-associated TCR beta chains appeared to be HLA-restricted. In a later analysis, around 18,000 TCR beta sequences were associated with HLA alleles at 0.05 false discovery rate. What TCR beta sequences reportedly achieved was accurate prediction of HLA-A and HLA-B alleles in most subjects.

A multiplex PCR was run with 60 Vbeta primers and 13 Jbeta primers. Clones were sequenced by immunoSEQ multiplex PCR, and TCRdb holds only the in-frame ones, with some missing. The data show around 150,000 clones, roughly 75% seen once. Sequencing was carried out using PBMCs. The source of this sequence is a man younger than 35 in good health and CMV-seronegative.

The CDR3 is CASGLAGDRLETQYF. CDR3 nucleotides: TGTGCCAGCGGGCTAGCGGGAGATCGATTGGAGACCCAGTACTTC. V gene TRBV2 combines with J gene TRBJ2-5; 10 bases line up with TRBD2. CDR1 SNHLY and CDR2 FYNNEI come from the germline V gene. Trimming took 8 bases from V and 5 from J; bases not matched to a gene: 11. The CDR3 extends over 15 amino acids.